These T cell receptor beta chains were read from a single sample in a study of identical twins. One entry per CDR3 protein results from TCRdb running MiXCR on the 5' RACE reads. The sample yields roughly 190,000 distinct CDR3 sequences, about 16% seen once. These same data were also listed under a study on T cells expressing NK-cell markers.

Sample: CD8+ T cells sorted from blood. These receptors were obtained from a woman between 18 and 29 years old in good health. CDR3s include the opening cysteine and the closing phenylalanine or tryptophan. A D gene is named only where the DNA matches it firmly. Only some rows state a clone size, as once, few, many or a class for expanded clones.

>many|TRBJ2-2|TRBV4-3|NA
CASSQDLGDTGELFF
TGCGCCAGCAGCCAAGATCTGGGGGACACCGGGGAGCTGTTTTTT
>NA|TRBJ1-1|TRBV14|NA
CASSQDLPGWAFF
TGTGCCAGCAGCCAAGATCTACCCGGCTGGGCTTTCTTT
>many|TRBJ1-1|TRBV12-3/TRBV12-4|NA
CASTRAAAEAFF
TGTGCCAGCACCCGGGCCGCAGCTGAAGCTTTCTTT
>few|TRBJ2-1|TRBV7-9|TRBD2
CASRKNRDYFNEQFF
TGTGCCAGCAGGAAAAACCGGGACTACTTCAATGAGCAGTTCTTC
>NA|TRBJ2-5|TRBV13|TRBD1
CATGQGPQETQYF
TGTGCCACCGGACAGGGGCCTCAAGAGACCCAGTACTTC
>few|TRBJ2-1|TRBV6-4|TRBD1
CASSDGPGGNEQFF
TGTGCCAGCAGTGACGGTCCAGGGGGCAATGAGCAGTTCTTC
>NA|TRBJ1-6|TRBV6-5|NA
CASSYEGHSYSPLHF
TGTGCCAGCAGTTATGAGGGACACAGTTATTCACCCCTCCACTTT
>few|TRBJ2-6|TRBV12-3/TRBV12-4|NA
CASSLTEYFSGANVLTF
TGTGCCAGCAGTTTGACAGAATACTTCTCTGGGGCCAACGTCCTGACTTTC
>many|TRBJ2-3|TRBV12-3/TRBV12-4|TRBD2
CASSLLAGDTQYF
TGTGCCAGCAGTTTGCTAGCGGGAGATACGCAGTATTTT
>NA|TRBJ2-7|TRBV12-3/TRBV12-4|TRBD1
CASSSGQGNEQYF
TGTGCCAGCAGTTCGGGACAGGGAAACGAGCAGTACTTC
>medium-sized|TRBJ1-1|TRBV20-1|NA
CSAKKGLETEAFF
TGCAGTGCTAAAAAGGGGCTGGAGACTGAAGCTTTCTTT
>few|TRBJ2-1|TRBV6-2/TRBV6-3|NA
CASEEDNEQFF
TGTGCCAGCGAGGAAGACAATGAGCAGTTCTTC
>NA|TRBJ2-7|TRBV27|NA
CASSLLGEQSYEQYF
TGTGCCAGCAGTTTATTGGGGGAGCAGTCCTACGAGCAGTACTTC
>few|TRBJ2-1|TRBV11-3|NA
CASSAAGSNNEQFF
TGTGCCAGCAGCGCAGCCGGGAGTAACAATGAGCAGTTCTTC
>NA|TRBJ2-7|TRBV5-1|TRBD1
CASRRGQGAWEQYF
TGCGCCAGCCGTCGGGGACAGGGGGCCTGGGAGCAGTACTTC
>NA|TRBJ2-4|TRBV12-3/TRBV12-4|NA
CASSSSPGGRKYF
TGTGCCAGCAGTTCGTCCCCAGGAGGGCGCAAGTACTTC
>many|TRBJ2-1|TRBV5-1|NA
CASKYSDNEQFF
TGCGCCAGCAAATATTCTGACAATGAGCAGTTCTTC
>NA|TRBJ1-1|TRBV2|TRBD1
CASRNRGLDTEAFF
TGTGCCAGCAGAAACAGGGGGCTCGACACTGAAGCTTTCTTT
>NA|TRBJ1-5|TRBV5-6|NA
CASSFGGAGQPQHF
TGTGCCAGCAGTTTCGGGGGCGCGGGGCAGCCCCAGCATTTT
>NA|TRBJ2-3|TRBV21-1|NA
CASSRKLAGAGDTQYF
TGTGCCAGCAGCAGGAAACTAGCGGGGGCAGGGGATACGCAGTATTTT
>NA|TRBJ2-1|TRBV27|NA
CASSPSGDNEQFF
TGTGCCAGCAGTCCCAGCGGCGACAATGAGCAGTTCTTC
>NA|TRBJ2-3|TRBV5-5|TRBD1
CASSWTGGTDTQYF
TGTGCCAGCAGCTGGACAGGGGGGACAGATACGCAGTATTTT
>NA|TRBJ2-1|TRBV2|TRBD2
CASSPTAGRENEQFF
TGTGCCAGCAGCCCCACAGCGGGAAGGGAGAATGAGCAGTTCTTC
>many|TRBJ2-1|TRBV9|NA
CASSPLLSYNEQFF
TGTGCCAGCAGCCCCCTGTTGAGCTACAATGAGCAGTTCTTC
>NA|TRBJ1-1|TRBV12-3/TRBV12-4|NA
CASSSFAEAFF
TGTGCCAGCAGTTCCTTTGCGGAAGCTTTCTTT
>few|TRBJ2-2|TRBV6-1|TRBD1
CASRPGQANTGELFF
TGTGCCAGCAGACCGGGACAGGCAAACACCGGGGAGCTGTTTTTT
>NA|TRBJ2-7|TRBV12-3/TRBV12-4|NA
CASSPPGLFQYF
TGTGCCAGCAGTCCCCCAGGTCTGTTCCAGTACTTC
>NA|TRBJ2-5|TRBV2|TRBD1
CASPDRRQETQYF
TGTGCCAGCCCGGACAGGAGACAAGAGACCCAGTACTTC
>NA|TRBJ2-2|TRBV12-3/TRBV12-4|NA
CASGVNTGELFF
TGTGCCAGCGGGGTCAACACCGGGGAGCTGTTTTTT
>many|TRBJ2-3|TRBV6-1|TRBD2
CASRPGTSGGDTQYF
TGTGCCAGCAGACCCGGGACTAGCGGGGGGGATACGCAGTATTTT
>few|TRBJ2-1|TRBV6-4|NA
CASSDLGLPWNEQFF
TGTGCCAGCAGTGACTTAGGTCTGCCCTGGAATGAGCAGTTCTTC
>few|TRBJ1-1|TRBV12-3/TRBV12-4|NA
CASSFSGEAFF
TGTGCCAGCAGTTTCTCAGGGGAAGCTTTCTTT
>NA|TRBJ2-2|TRBV7-8|NA
CASSLGARNTGELFF
TGTGCCAGCAGCCTGGGAGCTCGTAACACTGGGGAGCTGTTTTTT
>once|TRBJ2-2|TRBV27|NA
CASSAPTSNPTGELFF
TGTGCCAGCAGTGCACCTACGAGTAACCCCACCGGGGAGCTGTTTTTT
>few|TRBJ2-5|TRBV12-3/TRBV12-4|TRBD1
CASGDRGYWETQYF
TGTGCCAGCGGCGACAGGGGGTATTGGGAGACCCAGTACTTC
>few|TRBJ2-2|TRBV7-9|NA
CASSHKVGRNTGELFF
TGTGCCAGCAGCCATAAGGTGGGGAGGAACACCGGGGAGCTGTTTTTT
>NA|TRBJ1-5|TRBV6-2/TRBV6-3|NA
CASSPGMHQPQHF
TGTGCCAGCAGTCCAGGGATGCATCAGCCCCAGCATTTT
>NA|TRBJ2-7|TRBV3-1|NA
CASSQDKEPGQRDSRQPYEQYF
TGTGCCAGCAGCCAAGATAAGGAGCCGGGACAGCGGGACTCCCGACAACCTTACGAGCAGTACTTC
>many|TRBJ2-7|TRBV29-1|TRBD1
CSVEVTDRGAYEQYF
TGCAGCGTTGAAGTAACGGACAGGGGGGCCTACGAGCAGTACTTC
>NA|TRBJ2-5|TRBV10-1|TRBD1
CASSGQGLETQYF
TGCGCCAGCAGTGGACAGGGGTTGGAGACCCAGTACTTC
>few|TRBJ2-2|TRBV6-2/TRBV6-3|NA
CASSYRVGSHNTGELFF
TGTGCCAGCAGTTACAGGGTCGGGAGCCATAACACCGGGGAGCTGTTTTTT